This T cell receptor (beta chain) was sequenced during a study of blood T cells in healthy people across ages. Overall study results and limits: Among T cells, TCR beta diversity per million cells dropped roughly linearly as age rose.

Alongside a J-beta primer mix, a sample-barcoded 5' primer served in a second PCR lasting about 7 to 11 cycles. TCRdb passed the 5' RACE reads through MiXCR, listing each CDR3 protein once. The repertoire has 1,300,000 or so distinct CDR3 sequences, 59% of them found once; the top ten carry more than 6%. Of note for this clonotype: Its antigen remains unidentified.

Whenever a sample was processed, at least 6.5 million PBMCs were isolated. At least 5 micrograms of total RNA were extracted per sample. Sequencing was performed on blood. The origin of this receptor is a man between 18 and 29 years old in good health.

The CDR3 DNA is TGCGCCAGCAGCCCACAGGGGCACCGCCAGTACTTC. Protein product: CASSPQGHRQYF. V gene TRBV4-1 combines with J gene TRBJ2-4, with 7 bases matching TRBD1. V shed 4 bases, J shed 13 bases, and the junction held 7 bases outside the gene matches. Germline V gives CDR1 MGHRA, CDR2 YSYEKL. CDR3 length equals 12 residues.